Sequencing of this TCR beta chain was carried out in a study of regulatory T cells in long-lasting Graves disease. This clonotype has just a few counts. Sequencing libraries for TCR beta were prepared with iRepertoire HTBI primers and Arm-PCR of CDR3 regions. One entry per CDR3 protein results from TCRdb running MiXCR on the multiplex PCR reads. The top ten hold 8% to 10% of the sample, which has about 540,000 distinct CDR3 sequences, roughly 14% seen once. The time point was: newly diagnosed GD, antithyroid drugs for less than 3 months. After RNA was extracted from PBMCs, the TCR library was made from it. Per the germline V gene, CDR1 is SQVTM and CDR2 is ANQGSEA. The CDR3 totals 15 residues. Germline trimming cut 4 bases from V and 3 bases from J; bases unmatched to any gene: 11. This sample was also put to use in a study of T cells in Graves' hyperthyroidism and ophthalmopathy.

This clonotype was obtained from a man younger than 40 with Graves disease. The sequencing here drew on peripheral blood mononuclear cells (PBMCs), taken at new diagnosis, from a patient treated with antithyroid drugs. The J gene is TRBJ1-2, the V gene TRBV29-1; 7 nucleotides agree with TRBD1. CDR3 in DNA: TGCAGCGTTGGAATAGATGGGCAGGGGGACTATGGCTACACCTTC. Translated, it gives CSVGIDGQGDYGYTF. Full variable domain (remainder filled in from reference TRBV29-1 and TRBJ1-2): SAVISQKPSRDICQRGTSLTIQCQVDSQVTMMFWYRQQPGQSLTLIATANQGSEATYESGFVIDKFPISRPNLTFSTLTVSNMSPEDSSIYLCSVGIDGQGDYGYTFGSGTRLTVV.